The entry below describes one TCR beta chain. What it recognizes is unknown. Given a much more abundant clone one base away, this may be a read error. Only healthy Caucasians were enrolled as donors. The data originate from a study of identical twins. This CDR3 has 13 residues. V dropped 6 bases and J dropped 1; count of bases not matched to a gene: 3. cDNA carried unique molecular identifiers, and a universal primer site was added by template switching. TCRdb recomputed calls from the 5' RACE reads with MiXCR, one row per CDR3 protein. The sample lists hundreds of thousands of distinct CDR3 sequences, about 7.6% seen once, with 1.5% to 2% in the top ten. Whole-study results and caveats: Invariant T cells like MAIT and iNKT could partly confound the zero-insertion analyses. Insertions were reduced in abundant cord blood beta clonotypes but not in memory repertoires.

The same sample was also studied in work on yellow fever vaccine responses in identical twins.

V usage is TRBV12-3 or TRBV12-4 and J usage is TRBJ2-7, with TRBD1 matching 7 bases. This TCR was sampled from a woman aged 18-35 years in good health. Sequenced material: PBMCs. The CDR3 region has the DNA TGTGCCAGCAGAACGACAGGGTCCTACGAGCAGTACTTC. Translation gives CASRTTGSYEQYF.